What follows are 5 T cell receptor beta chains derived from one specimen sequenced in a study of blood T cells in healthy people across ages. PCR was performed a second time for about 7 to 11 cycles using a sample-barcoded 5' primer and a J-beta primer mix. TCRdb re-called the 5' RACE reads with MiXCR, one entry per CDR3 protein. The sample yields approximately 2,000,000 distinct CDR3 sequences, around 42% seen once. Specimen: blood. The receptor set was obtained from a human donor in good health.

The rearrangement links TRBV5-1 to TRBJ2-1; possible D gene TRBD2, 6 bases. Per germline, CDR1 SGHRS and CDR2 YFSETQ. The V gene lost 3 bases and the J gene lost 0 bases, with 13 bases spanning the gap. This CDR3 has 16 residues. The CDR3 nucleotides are TGCGCCAGCAGCTCCATGGAGGGGAGCTCCTACAATGAGCAGTTCTTC. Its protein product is CASSSMEGSSYNEQFF.

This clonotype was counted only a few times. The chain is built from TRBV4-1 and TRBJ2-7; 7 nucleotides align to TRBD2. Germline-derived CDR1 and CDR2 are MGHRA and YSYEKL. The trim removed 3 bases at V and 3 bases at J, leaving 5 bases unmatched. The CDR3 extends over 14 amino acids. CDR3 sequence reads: CASSHGLGLYEQYF. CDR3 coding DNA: TGCGCCAGCAGCCACGGACTAGGTCTCTACGAGCAGTACTTC.

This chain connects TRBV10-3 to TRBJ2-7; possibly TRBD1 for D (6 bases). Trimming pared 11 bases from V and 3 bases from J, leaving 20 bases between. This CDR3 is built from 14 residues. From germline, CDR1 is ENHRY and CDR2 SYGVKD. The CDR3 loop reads CASRAPGQSYEQYF. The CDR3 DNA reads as TGTGCCTCCCGAGCACCAGGACAGAGCTACGAGCAGTACTTC.

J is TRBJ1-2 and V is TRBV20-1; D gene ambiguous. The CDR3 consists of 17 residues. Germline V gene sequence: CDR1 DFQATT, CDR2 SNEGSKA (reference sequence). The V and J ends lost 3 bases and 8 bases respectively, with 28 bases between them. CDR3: CSASGVGQDGRFSGYTF. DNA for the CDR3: TGCAGTGCTAGTGGGGTCGGCCAGGATGGGAGGTTTAGCGGCTACACCTTC.

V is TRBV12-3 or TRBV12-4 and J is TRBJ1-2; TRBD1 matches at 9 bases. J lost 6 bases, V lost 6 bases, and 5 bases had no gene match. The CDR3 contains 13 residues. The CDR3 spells CASSWDRDHGYTF. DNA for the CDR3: TGTGCCAGCAGCTGGGACAGGGATCATGGCTACACCTTC.